This TCR beta chain was captured by sequencing in a study of post-analysis software for immune sequencing data. The V and J ends lost 4 bases and 3 bases respectively, with 10 bases between them. The germline V gene encodes CDR1 SEHNR and CDR2 FQNEAQ (reference sequence). The CDR3 is made up of 14 amino acids. Study-level points and caveats: TRBV segments more frequent in patients than in controls numbered five and included TRBV5-6, TRBV5-1 and TRBV20-1.

Researchers reported that TCR beta cDNA libraries carried unique molecular identifiers. TCRdb reprocessed the PCR reads with MiXCR, giving one entry per CDR3 protein. The sample has 750,000 to 950,000 distinct CDR3 sequences; about 43% are singletons. With regard to this clonotype: Its matching antigen is unknown.

The TCR sequence derives from a girl aged 10-17 years with multiple sclerosis. The sequenced sample was blood. The chain employs TRBV7-9 and TRBJ2-1; D unresolved. The CDR3 region has the DNA TGTGCCAGCAGCTCTCGACGGAACTACAATGAGCAGTTCTTC. Translation: CASSSRRNYNEQFF. Variable domain in full (rest from reference TRBV7-9 and TRBJ2-1): DTGVSQNPRHKITKRGQNVTFRCDPISEHNRLYWYRQTLGQGPEFLTYFQNEAQLEKSRLLSDRFSAERPKGSFSTLEIQRTEQGDSAMYLCASSSRRNYNEQFFGPGTRLTVL.